These T cell receptor beta chains were read from a single sample in a study of Graves' ophthalmopathy and Graves' hyperthyroidism. Each CDR3 protein is one row after TCRdb ran MiXCR on the multiplex PCR reads. The sample has approximately 15,000 distinct CDR3 sequences, 46% seen once. Sequenced sample: peripheral blood. The receptors derive from a woman aged 40 to 49 with stable Graves' hyperthyroidism. Both conserved end residues are part of each CDR3. D genes are given only for firm matches. The size of a clone is reported for some rows only, either as once, few or many, or as a class for expanded clones.

TRBD1	TRBV10-3	medium-sized	TRBJ1-5	CATRGGTGHYSNQPQHF	TGTGCCACCAGAGGCGGGACAGGTCATTATAGCAATCAGCCCCAGCATTTT
NA	TRBV7-6	NA	TRBJ1-6	CASSSTDGFNSPLHF	TGTGCCAGCAGCTCGACGGATGGGTTTAATTCACCCCTCCACTTT
NA	TRBV19	many	TRBJ2-3	CASSIGVDTQYF	TGTGCCAGTAGTATAGGAGTAGATACGCAGTATTTT
NA	TRBV11-3	NA	TRBJ2-3	CASSLRERDDGTDTQYF	TGTGCCAGCAGCTTAAGGGAACGGGACGACGGCACAGATACGCAGTATTTT
NA	TRBV4-1	NA	TRBJ2-3	CASSQEDPLAGGTDTQYF	TGCGCCAGCAGCCAAGAAGACCCCCTAGCAGGAGGCACAGATACGCAGTATTTT
NA	TRBV7-9	NA	TRBJ2-5	CASGPGTRTQGTQYF	TGTGCCAGCGGCCCAGGGACGCGGACTCAGGGGACCCAATACTTC
NA	TRBV15	NA	TRBJ2-2	CATSREEKAGELFF	TGTGCCACCAGCAGAGAGGAGAAAGCTGGGGAGCTGTTTTTT
NA	TRBV4-2	NA	TRBJ2-1	CASSQDWANEQFF	TGTGCCAGCAGCCAGGATTGGGCTAATGAGCAGTTCTTC
NA	TRBV24-1	NA	TRBJ2-2	CATSDPDRGGGELFF	TGTGCCACCAGTGACCCGGACCGAGGAGGCGGGGAGCTGTTTTTT
NA	TRBV9	many	TRBJ2-3	CASSPGGGAQYF	TGTGCCAGCAGCCCGGGTGGCGGGGCGCAGTATTTT
NA	TRBV2	few	TRBJ2-7	CASSDEGLQYF	TGTGCCAGCAGTGATGAGGGCTTGCAGTACTTC
TRBD2	TRBV2	NA	TRBJ2-7	CASSAGTSDVLGSYEQYF	TGTGCCAGCAGTGCTGGGACTAGCGACGTTCTGGGCTCCTACGAGCAGTACTTC
NA	TRBV19	NA	TRBJ1-1	CASSRGVRLNTEAFF	TGTGCCAGTAGCCGGGGAGTTCGGCTGAACACTGAAGCTTTCTTT
TRBD2	TRBV7-2	NA	TRBJ2-7	CASSQGLAGGQYF	TGTGCCAGCAGCCAGGGACTAGCGGGGGGGCAGTACTTC
NA	TRBV7-2	NA	TRBJ1-2	CASSRDSYTF	TGTGCCAGCAGCCGGGACAGCTACACCTTC
TRBD1	TRBV4-1	few	TRBJ1-4	CASKGTGTNEKLFF	TGCGCCAGCAAGGGGACAGGGACTAATGAAAAACTGTTTTTT
NA	TRBV19	many	TRBJ2-5	CASSMGSAGAQETQYF	TGTGCCAGTAGTATGGGATCCGCCGGGGCCCAAGAGACCCAGTACTTC
NA	TRBV2	NA	TRBJ1-1	CASSFASATEAFF	TGTGCCAGCAGTTTCGCTTCCGCCACTGAAGCTTTCTTT